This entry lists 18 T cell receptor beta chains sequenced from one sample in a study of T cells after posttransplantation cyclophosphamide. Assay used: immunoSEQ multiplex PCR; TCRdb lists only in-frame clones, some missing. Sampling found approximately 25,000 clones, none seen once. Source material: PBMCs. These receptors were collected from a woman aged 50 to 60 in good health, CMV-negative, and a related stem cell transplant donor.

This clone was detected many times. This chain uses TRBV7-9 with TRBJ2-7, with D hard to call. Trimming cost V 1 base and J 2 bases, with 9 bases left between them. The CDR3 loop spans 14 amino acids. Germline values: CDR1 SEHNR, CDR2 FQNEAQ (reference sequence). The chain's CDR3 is CASSLVGQAYEQYF. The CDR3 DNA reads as TGTGCCAGCAGCTTAGTAGGTCAGGCCTACGAGCAGTACTTC.

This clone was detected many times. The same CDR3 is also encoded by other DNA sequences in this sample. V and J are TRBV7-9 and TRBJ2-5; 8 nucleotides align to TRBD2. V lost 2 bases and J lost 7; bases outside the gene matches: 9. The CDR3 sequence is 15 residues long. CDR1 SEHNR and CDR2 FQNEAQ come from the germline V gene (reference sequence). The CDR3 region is CASSLMAGGSRTQYF. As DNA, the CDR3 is TGTGCCAGCAGCTTAATGGCGGGAGGTTCACGGACCCAGTACTTC.

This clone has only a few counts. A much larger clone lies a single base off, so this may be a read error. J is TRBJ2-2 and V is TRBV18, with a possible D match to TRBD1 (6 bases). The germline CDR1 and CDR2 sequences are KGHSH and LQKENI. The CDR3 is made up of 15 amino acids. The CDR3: CASPPRRGNTGELFF. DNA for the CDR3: TGTGCCAGCCCACCACGCAGGGGGAACACCGGGGAGCTGTTTTTT.

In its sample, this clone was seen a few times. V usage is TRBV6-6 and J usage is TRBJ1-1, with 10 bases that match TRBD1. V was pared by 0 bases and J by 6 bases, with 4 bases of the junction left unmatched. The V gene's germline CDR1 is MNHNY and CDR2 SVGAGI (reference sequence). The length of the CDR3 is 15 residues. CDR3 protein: CASSYSLGTGAEAFF. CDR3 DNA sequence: TGTGCCAGCAGTTACTCCTTGGGGACAGGGGCTGAAGCTTTCTTT.

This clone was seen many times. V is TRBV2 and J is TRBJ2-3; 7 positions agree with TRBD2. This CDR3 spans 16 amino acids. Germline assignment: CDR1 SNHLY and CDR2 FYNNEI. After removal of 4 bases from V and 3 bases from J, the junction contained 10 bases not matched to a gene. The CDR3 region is CASSGLAAQRTDTQYF. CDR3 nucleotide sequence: TGTGCCAGCAGTGGGCTAGCGGCCCAGAGAACAGATACGCAGTATTTT.

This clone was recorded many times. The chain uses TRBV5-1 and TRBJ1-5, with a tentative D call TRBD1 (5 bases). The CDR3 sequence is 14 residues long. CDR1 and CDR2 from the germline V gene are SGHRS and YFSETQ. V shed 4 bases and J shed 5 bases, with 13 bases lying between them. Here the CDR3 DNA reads TGCGCCAGCAGCCCGCAGGGTGGGGATCAGCCCCAGCATTTT. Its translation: CASSPQGGDQPQHF. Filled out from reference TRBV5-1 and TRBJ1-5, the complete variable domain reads KAGVTQTPRYLIKTRGQQVTLSCSPISGHRSVSWYQQTPGQGLQFLFEYFSETQRNKGNFPGRFSGRQFSNSRSEMNVSTLELGDSALYLCASSPQGGDQPQHFGDGTRLSIL.

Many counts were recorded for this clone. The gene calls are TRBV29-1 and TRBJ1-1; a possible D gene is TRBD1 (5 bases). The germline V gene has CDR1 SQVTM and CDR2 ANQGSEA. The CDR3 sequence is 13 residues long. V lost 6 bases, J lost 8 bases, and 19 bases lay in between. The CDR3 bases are TGCAGCGTCCACAATCCGCAGGGCGGAGAAGCTTTCTTT. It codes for CSVHNPQGGEAFF.

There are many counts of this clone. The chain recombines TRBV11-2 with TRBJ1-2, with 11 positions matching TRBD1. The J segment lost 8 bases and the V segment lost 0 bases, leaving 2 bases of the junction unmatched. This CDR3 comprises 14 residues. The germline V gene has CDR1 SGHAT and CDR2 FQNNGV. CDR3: CASSLDRTGGGYTF. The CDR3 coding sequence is TGTGCCAGCAGCTTAGATCGGACAGGGGGCGGCTACACCTTC.

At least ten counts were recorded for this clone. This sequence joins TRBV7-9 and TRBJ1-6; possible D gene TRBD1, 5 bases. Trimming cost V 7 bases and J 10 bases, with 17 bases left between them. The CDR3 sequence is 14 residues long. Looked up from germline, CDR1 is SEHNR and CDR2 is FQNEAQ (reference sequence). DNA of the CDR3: TGTGCCAGCACCTCGGGGGGGGTTGACTCACCCCTCCACTTT. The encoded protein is CASTSGGVDSPLHF.

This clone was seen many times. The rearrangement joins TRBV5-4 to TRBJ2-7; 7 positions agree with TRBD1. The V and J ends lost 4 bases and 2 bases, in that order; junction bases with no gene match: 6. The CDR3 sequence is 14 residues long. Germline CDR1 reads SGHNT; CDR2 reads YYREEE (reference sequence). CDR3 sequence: CASSTRDSAYEQYF. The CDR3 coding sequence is TGTGCCAGCAGCACCCGGGACAGTGCCTACGAGCAGTACTTC. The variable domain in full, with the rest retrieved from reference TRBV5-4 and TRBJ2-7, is ETGVTQSPTHLIKTRGQQVTLRCSSQSGHNTVSWYQQALGQGPQFIFQYYREEENGRGNFPPRFSGLQFPNYSSELNVNALELDDSALYLCASSTRDSAYEQYFGPGTRLTVT.

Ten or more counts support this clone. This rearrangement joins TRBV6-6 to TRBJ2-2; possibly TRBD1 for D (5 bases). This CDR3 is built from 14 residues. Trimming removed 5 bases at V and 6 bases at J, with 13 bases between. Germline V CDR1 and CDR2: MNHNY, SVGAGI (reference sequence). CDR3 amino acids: CASSGARASGELFF. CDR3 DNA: TGTGCCAGCAGTGGGGCCAGGGCATCCGGGGAGCTGTTTTTT.

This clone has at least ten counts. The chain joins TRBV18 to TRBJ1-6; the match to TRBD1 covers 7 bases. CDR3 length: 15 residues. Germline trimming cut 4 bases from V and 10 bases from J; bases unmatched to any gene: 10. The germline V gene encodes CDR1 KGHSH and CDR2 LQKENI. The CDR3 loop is CASSQTQGELSPLHF. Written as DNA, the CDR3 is TGTGCCAGCTCACAAACTCAGGGGGAGCTATCACCCCTCCACTTT. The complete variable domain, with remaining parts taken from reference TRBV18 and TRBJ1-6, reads NAGVMQNPRHLVRRRGQEARLRCSPMKGHSHVYWYRQLPEEGLKFMVYLQKENIIDESGMPKERFSAEFPKEGPSILRIQQVVRGDSAAYFCASSQTQGELSPLHFGNGTRLTVT.

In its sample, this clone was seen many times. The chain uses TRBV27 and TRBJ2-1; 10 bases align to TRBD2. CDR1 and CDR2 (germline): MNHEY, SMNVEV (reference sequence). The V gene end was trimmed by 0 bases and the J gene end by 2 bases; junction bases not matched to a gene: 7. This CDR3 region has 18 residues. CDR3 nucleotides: TGTGCCAGCAGTTTATCGAGGACTAGCGGAGTCCCCTACAATGAGCAGTTCTTC. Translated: CASSLSRTSGVPYNEQFF.

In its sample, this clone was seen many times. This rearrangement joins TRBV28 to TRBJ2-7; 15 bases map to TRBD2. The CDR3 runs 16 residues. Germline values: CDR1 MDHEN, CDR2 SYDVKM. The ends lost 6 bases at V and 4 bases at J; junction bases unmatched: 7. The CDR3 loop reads CASSSGLAGGGYEQYF. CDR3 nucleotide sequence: TGTGCCAGCAGCTCGGGACTAGCGGGAGGTGGGTACGAGCAGTACTTC.

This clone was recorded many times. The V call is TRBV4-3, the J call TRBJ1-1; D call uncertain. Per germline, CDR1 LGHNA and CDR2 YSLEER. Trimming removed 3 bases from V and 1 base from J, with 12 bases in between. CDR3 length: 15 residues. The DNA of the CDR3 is TGCGCCAGCAGCCAGCAAAGCGGGGAGAACACTGAAGCTTTCTTT. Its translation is CASSQQSGENTEAFF.

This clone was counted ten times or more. The CDR3 reads CASSHDRRRTEAFF. CDR3 sequence (DNA): TGTGCCAGCAGCCACGACAGGAGGAGAACTGAAGCTTTCTTT. The rearrangement joins TRBV7-9 to TRBJ1-1; tentatively, D is TRBD1 (6 bases). This CDR3 region has 14 residues. Germline V gene lookup returns CDR1 SEHNR and CDR2 FQNEAQ (reference sequence). The germline V and J ends were trimmed by 5 bases and 5 bases, with 15 bases remaining between them.

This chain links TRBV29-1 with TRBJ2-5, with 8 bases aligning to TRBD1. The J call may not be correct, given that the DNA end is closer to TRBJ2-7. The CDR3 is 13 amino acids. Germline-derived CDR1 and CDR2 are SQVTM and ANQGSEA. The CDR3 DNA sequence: TGCAGCGCCGGACGACAGGGGATCTACGAGCAGTACTTC. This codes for CSAGRQGIYEQYF.

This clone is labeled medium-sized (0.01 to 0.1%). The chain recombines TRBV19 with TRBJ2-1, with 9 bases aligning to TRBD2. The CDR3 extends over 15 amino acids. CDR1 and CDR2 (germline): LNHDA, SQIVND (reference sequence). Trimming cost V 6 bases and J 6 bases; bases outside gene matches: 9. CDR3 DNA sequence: TGTGCCAGTAGACCTATGGCGGGAGGGTCCAATGAGCAGTTCTTC. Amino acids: CASRPMAGGSNEQFF.